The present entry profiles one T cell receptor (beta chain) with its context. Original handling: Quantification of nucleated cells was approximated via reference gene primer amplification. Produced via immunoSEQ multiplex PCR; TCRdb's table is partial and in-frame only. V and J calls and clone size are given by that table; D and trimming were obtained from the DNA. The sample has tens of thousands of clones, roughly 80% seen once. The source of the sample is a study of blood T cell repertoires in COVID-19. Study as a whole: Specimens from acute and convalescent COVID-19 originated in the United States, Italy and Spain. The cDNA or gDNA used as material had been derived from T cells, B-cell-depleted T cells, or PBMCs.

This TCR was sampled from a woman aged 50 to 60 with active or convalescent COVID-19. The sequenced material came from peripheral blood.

The CDR3 DNA reads as TGTGCCAGCAGCGGAGAGGGAGCCTACAATGAGCAGTTCTTC. This gives the protein CASSGEGAYNEQFF. The V call is TRBV5-4, the J call TRBJ2-1; maybe TRBD2 (5 bases). The CDR3 spans 14 residues. CDR1 and CDR2 from the germline V gene are SGHNT and YYREEE (reference sequence). Trimming removed 4 bases from V and 2 bases from J, with 10 bases in between.